This entry lists 28 T cell receptor beta chains sequenced from one sample in a study of OX40 agonist ivuxolimab in advanced cancers. Repertoires were generated with immunoSEQ multiplex PCR, while TCRdb's copy carries only in-frame clones and drops some. Of approximately 98,000 clones in the sample, under 85% were seen once. The source material was CD4+ or CD8+ T cells sorted from blood, sampled in a trial of the OX40 agonist ivuxolimab. These TCRs come from an adult with an advanced solid tumor such as melanoma, head and neck, liver or kidney cancer.

This sequence joins TRBV7-2 and TRBJ1-5; 8 bases fit TRBD1. Germline V gene lookup returns CDR1 SGHTA and CDR2 FQGNSA. V shed 3 bases and J 1 base; nucleotides not matched to a gene: 14. The CDR3 extends over 19 amino acids. The CDR3 protein is CASSLEGAGGMGSNQPQHF. CDR3 nucleotides: TGTGCCAGCAGCTTGGAGGGAGCAGGGGGCATGGGAAGCAATCAGCCCCAGCATTTT.

This clone occurred a few times. The rearrangement uses TRBV5-6 and TRBJ2-5; 8 bases line up with TRBD1. This CDR3 has 15 amino acids. The ends lost 4 bases at V and 6 bases at J; junction bases unmatched: 11. Germline CDR1 is SGHDT and CDR2 is YYEEEE. In DNA, the CDR3 is TGTGCCAGCAGCCTTGGACAGGGACAATCGCAGACCCAGTACTTC. Amino acids: CASSLGQGQSQTQYF. The full variable domain, in which reference TRBV5-6 and TRBJ2-5 provide the parts outside the CDR3, is DAGVTQSPTHLIKTRGQQVTLRCSPKSGHDTVSWYQQALGQGPQFIFQYYEEEERQRGNFPDRFSGHQFPNYSSELNVNALLLGDSALYLCASSLGQGQSQTQYFGPGTRLLVL.

The chain couples TRBV5-4 to TRBJ1-2, with unresolved D. CDR3 length: 14 residues. Germline values: CDR1 SGHNT, CDR2 YYREEE (reference sequence). V lost 5 bases, J lost 0 bases, and 11 bases lay in between. This CDR3 reads CASRLGNTNYGYTF. The CDR3 nucleotides read TGTGCCAGCAGATTAGGGAATACTAACTATGGCTACACCTTC.

V is TRBV7-3 and J is TRBJ2-1; possible D gene TRBD2, 7 bases. V lost 2 bases and J 7 bases, leaving 15 bases between the germline ends. This CDR3 is built from 15 residues. CDR1 is SGHTA, CDR2 FQGTGA, per germline. CDR3 region: CASSLSWGGSNEQFF. The CDR3 coding sequence is TGTGCCAGCAGCTTATCGTGGGGGGGCTCGAATGAGCAGTTCTTC.

The J gene is TRBJ1-2, the V gene TRBV25-1, with 9 bases lining up with TRBD1. The V and J ends lost 6 bases and 7 bases, in that order; junction bases with no gene match: 6. CDR1 MGHDK and CDR2 SYGVNS come from the germline V gene. This CDR3 is built from 13 residues. The CDR3 reads CASSDTGGPGYTF. In DNA, the CDR3 is TGTGCCAGCAGCGACACAGGGGGCCCTGGCTACACCTTC.

CDR3 coding DNA: TGCGCCAGCAGCCAAATGACGGGGACAGGGCTAAACACCATATATTTT. This translates into CASSQMTGTGLNTIYF. The gene calls are TRBV4-3 and TRBJ1-3, with 9 bases fitting TRBD1. Germline V gene data show CDR1 as LGHNA and CDR2 as YSLEER. V trimming: 2 bases; J trimming: 6 bases; junction bases outside the gene matches: 8. The CDR3 is 16 amino acids.

V is TRBV6-1 and J is TRBJ1-5; 7 bases are a match to TRBD1. J lost 3 bases, V lost 7 bases, and 6 bases had no gene match. The CDR3 has 14 amino acids. Germline CDR1 is MNHNS and CDR2 is SASEGT. CDR3 in DNA: TGTGCCAGCATAGAGGGGACAGTCAATCAGCCCCAGCATTTT. Translating gives CASIEGTVNQPQHF.

This clone was found once. V is TRBV4-3 and J is TRBJ2-1, with 9 bases identical to TRBD1. V was clipped by 6 bases and J by 2 bases; unmatched bases: 5. Germline assignment: CDR1 LGHNA and CDR2 YSLEER. The CDR3 contains 15 residues. This CDR3 is CASREGQGPYNEQFF. DNA of the CDR3: TGCGCCAGCAGAGAGGGACAGGGCCCCTACAATGAGCAGTTCTTC.

The gene calls are TRBV19 and TRBJ2-3; D perhaps matches TRBD1 (5 bases). The CDR3 runs 16 residues. V shed 2 bases and J shed 5 bases, with 17 bases lying between them. Germline V gene data show CDR1 as LNHDA and CDR2 as SQIVND (reference sequence). CDR3 bases: TGTGCCAGTAGTATAAGGCGACAGCCACGAGGAGATACGCAGTATTTT. Protein: CASSIRRQPRGDTQYF.

The rearrangement links TRBV6-5 to TRBJ1-3; D ambiguous. The CDR3 spans 15 residues. Trimming removed 0 bases at V and 0 bases at J, with 6 bases between. The germline gives CDR1 MNHEY, CDR2 SVGAGI. The CDR3 DNA sequence: TGTGCCAGCAGTTACTCAGACGTCTCTGGAAACACCATATATTTT. It translates to CASSYSDVSGNTIYF.

This clone was observed a single time. This chain links TRBV29-1 with TRBJ2-7; D unclear. Germline-derived CDR1 and CDR2 are SQVTM and ANQGSEA. The V and J ends lost 7 bases and 2 bases respectively, with 15 bases between them. The CDR3 is 13 amino acids. The DNA of the CDR3 is TGCAGCGCCTGGGGTGACCCGGCCTACGAGCAGTACTTC. This codes for CSAWGDPAYEQYF.

V and J are TRBV7-2 and TRBJ2-5; 8 nucleotides match TRBD1. CDR3 length: 17 residues. Losses at the gene ends were 5 bases for V and 3 bases for J; bases not matched to a gene: 14. Germline CDR1 is SGHTA and CDR2 is FQGNSA. CDR3 DNA: TGTGCCAGCAGCCCAGATGGACAGGGCCTGCCTGAAGAGACCCAGTACTTC. Translation gives CASSPDGQGLPEETQYF. Full variable domain (rest looked up from reference TRBV7-2 and TRBJ2-5): GAGVSQSPSNKVTEKGKDVELRCDPISGHTALYWYRQSLGQGLEFLIYFQGNSAPDKSGLPSDRFSAERTGGSVSTLTIQRTQQEDSAVYLCASSPDGQGLPEETQYFGPGTRLLVL.

The chain couples TRBV27 to TRBJ1-1, with D hard to call. Germline CDR1 MNHEY, CDR2 SMNVEV (reference sequence). This CDR3 is 13 amino acids long. V shed 4 bases and J shed 4 bases, with 10 bases lying between them. CDR3 DNA: TGTGCCAGCAGTTCCCCCGGGTTCACTGAAGCTTTCTTT. This sequence encodes CASSSPGFTEAFF.

The chain links TRBV7-2 to TRBJ2-7; 9 nucleotides match TRBD2. V was clipped by 3 bases and J by 6 bases; unmatched bases: 6. This CDR3 contains 14 residues. The germline gives CDR1 SGHTA, CDR2 FQGNSA. The CDR3 DNA sequence: TGTGCCAGCAGCTTCGCGGGGGGGCCTTCCGAGCAGTACTTC. This translates into CASSFAGGPSEQYF. Full variable domain (outside the CDR3, taken from reference TRBV7-2 and TRBJ2-7): GAGVSQSPSNKVTEKGKDVELRCDPISGHTALYWYRQSLGQGLEFLIYFQGNSAPDKSGLPSDRFSAERTGGSVSTLTIQRTQQEDSAVYLCASSFAGGPSEQYFGPGTRLTVT.

The chain has TRBV19 and TRBJ1-6; D is possibly TRBD1 (6 bases). Germline assignment: CDR1 LNHDA and CDR2 SQIVND (reference sequence). Trimming stripped 5 bases from V and 6 bases from J, with 17 bases between. The CDR3 runs 16 residues. CDR3 loop: CASSERGGAGNSPLHF. The CDR3 DNA follows: TGTGCCAGTAGTGAGCGTGGGGGCGCGGGTAATTCACCCCTCCACTTT.

The chain links TRBV29-1 to TRBJ1-1; no clear D gene. Trimming took 5 bases from V and 4 from J, leaving 11 bases between them. This CDR3 region has 12 residues. Germline values: CDR1 SQVTM, CDR2 ANQGSEA. The CDR3 nucleotides read TGCAGCGTTCGCACGGGGATCACTGAAGCTTTCTTT. Protein product: CSVRTGITEAFF.

The chain joins TRBV5-1 to TRBJ1-1; D not resolved. The CDR3 spans 12 residues. Trimming left V 0 bases short and J 4 bases short, with 4 bases between. Germline assignment: CDR1 SGHRS and CDR2 YFSETQ. The CDR3 loop is CASSLVATEAFF. In DNA form, the CDR3 reads TGCGCCAGCAGCTTGGTGGCCACTGAAGCTTTCTTT.

In its sample, this clone was seen many times. The V and J genes are TRBV4-2 and TRBJ2-7; the match to TRBD2 covers 14 bases. Germline V lookup: CDR1 LGHNA, CDR2 YNFKEQ. Germline trimming cut 0 bases from V and 5 bases from J; bases unmatched to any gene: 3. The CDR3 contains 16 residues. The chain's CDR3 is CASSQDGTSGSHEQYF. The CDR3 DNA sequence: TGTGCCAGCAGCCAAGATGGGACTAGCGGGAGCCACGAGCAGTACTTC.

This chain links TRBV7-6 with TRBJ2-3; D tentatively reads TRBD1 or TRBD2 (5 bases each). The CDR3 sequence is 17 residues long. Germline loops: CDR1 SGHVS, CDR2 FNYEAQ. Trimming stripped 1 base from V and 4 bases from J, with 18 bases between. Here the CDR3 DNA reads TGTGCCAGCAGCTTAGTGGTGGAGCCGAGGGGCGCAGATACGCAGTATTTT. It yields the protein CASSLVVEPRGADTQYF. The full variable domain, with the rest looked up from reference TRBV7-6 and TRBJ2-3, is GAGVSQSPRYKVTKRGQDVALRCDPISGHVSLYWYRQALGQGPEFLTYFNYEAQQDKSGLPNDRFSAERPEGSISTLTIQRTEQRDSAMYRCASSLVVEPRGADTQYFGPGTRLTVL.

This clone has only one observation. The chain has TRBV7-9 and TRBJ2-7; TRBD1 matches at 8 bases. Losses at the gene ends were 1 base for V and 5 bases for J; bases not matched to a gene: 7. Germline CDR1 and CDR2: SEHNR and FQNEAQ (reference sequence). CDR3 size: 15 residues. This chain's CDR3 is CASSLGSGGVHEQYF. CDR3 coding DNA: TGTGCCAGCAGCTTAGGGTCAGGGGGCGTACACGAGCAGTACTTC.

This sequence joins TRBV18 and TRBJ1-3; D gene unclear. The CDR3 has 15 residues. The germline gives CDR1 KGHSH, CDR2 LQKENI. Trimming stripped 3 bases from V and 0 bases from J, with 9 bases between. CDR3 region: CASSPPQVSGNTIYF. The CDR3, as DNA: TGTGCCAGCTCACCCCCCCAGGTCTCTGGAAACACCATATATTTT.

This sequence joins TRBV2 and TRBJ2-7, with 8 bases identical to TRBD2. Germline V gives CDR1 SNHLY, CDR2 FYNNEI. The J segment lost 5 bases and the V segment lost 7 bases, leaving 10 bases of the junction unmatched. The CDR3 sequence is 14 residues long. CDR3 in amino acids: CASMGAGGRDEQYF. The CDR3 region has the DNA TGTGCCAGCATGGGGGCGGGAGGAAGGGACGAGCAGTACTTC.

The rearrangement links TRBV6-1 to TRBJ1-5, with D perhaps matching TRBD1 (5 bases). V was clipped by 3 bases and J by 6 bases, with 18 bases between them. Germline CDR1 is MNHNS and CDR2 is SASEGT. The CDR3 sequence is 16 residues long. The CDR3 region has the DNA TGTGCCAGCAGTGACGGGGACCTACTCCGGGCTCAGCCCCAGCATTTT. It yields the protein CASSDGDLLRAQPQHF.

The V and J genes are TRBV27 and TRBJ2-7; 11 bases line up with TRBD2. Unmatched junction bases numbered 6, after V lost 5 bases and J lost 3 bases. The CDR3 extends over 15 amino acids. Germline values: CDR1 MNHEY, CDR2 SMNVEV (reference sequence). The CDR3 DNA reads TGTGCCAGCAGTCCGCTAGCGGGAGGCCTCTACGAGCAGTACTTC. Translating it yields CASSPLAGGLYEQYF.

In this sample, this clone turned up a few times. This chain connects TRBV18 to TRBJ1-2; no firm D call. Per the germline V gene, CDR1 is KGHSH and CDR2 is LQKENI. Trimming cost V 2 bases and J 0 bases, with 10 bases left between them. The CDR3 runs 15 residues. The CDR3 is CASSPSLLANYGYTF. CDR3 nucleotides: TGTGCCAGCTCACCATCCCTGTTAGCTAACTATGGCTACACCTTC. Drawing the rest from reference TRBV18 and TRBJ1-2, the complete variable domain is NAGVMQNPRHLVRRRGQEARLRCSPMKGHSHVYWYRQLPEEGLKFMVYLQKENIIDESGMPKERFSAEFPKEGPSILRIQQVVRGDSAAYFCASSPSLLANYGYTFGSGTRLTVV.

The V call is TRBV6-5, the J call TRBJ2-5; 9 nucleotides match TRBD1. In germline, CDR1 is MNHEY, CDR2 SVGAGI. Losses at the gene ends were 6 bases for V and 2 bases for J; bases not matched to a gene: 4. This CDR3 comprises 14 residues. CDR3 protein: CASRGQGLQETQYF. Here the CDR3 DNA reads TGTGCCAGCAGAGGACAGGGGCTTCAAGAGACCCAGTACTTC.

The rearrangement uses TRBV2 and TRBJ1-1, with a tentative D call TRBD1 (5 bases). The CDR3 sequence is 14 residues long. CDR1 and CDR2 (germline): SNHLY, FYNNEI. V lost 8 bases and J 1 base, leaving 14 bases between the germline ends. The CDR3 loop is CASSVRGKNTEAFF. The CDR3 DNA sequence: TGTGCCAGCTCCGTGAGGGGAAAGAACACTGAAGCTTTCTTT.

This chain connects TRBV6-5 to TRBJ1-2; perhaps TRBD1 as D (5 bases). Trimming left V 2 bases short and J 3 bases short, with 10 bases between. Germline loops: CDR1 MNHEY, CDR2 SVGAGI. This CDR3 comprises 14 residues. This CDR3 is CASSYGRVDYGYTF. DNA of the CDR3: TGTGCCAGCAGTTACGGCAGGGTAGACTATGGCTACACCTTC.